This TCR beta chain appears in the sequencing data of a study of T cell repertoires in cytomegalovirus infection. Germline V gene lookup returns CDR1 SQVTM and CDR2 ANQGSEA. This CDR3 spans 14 amino acids. V lost 6 bases, J lost 1 base, and 12 bases lay in between. TCRdb used MiXCR to reprocess the reads, holding one entry per CDR3 protein. Of about 490,000 distinct CDR3 sequences in the sample, around 11% were seen once. In this sample, this clonotype turned up many times. Sequences were obtained from PBMCs. The chain links TRBV29-1 to TRBJ2-2; D is unresolved. The origin of this receptor is a human donor in good health (CMV status not recorded). Some clones in this sample may be carry-over from other donors' samples. CDR3 sequence reads: CSVQMDGNTGELFF. In DNA, the CDR3 is TGCAGCGTCCAGATGGACGGGAACACCGGGGAGCTGTTTTTT.